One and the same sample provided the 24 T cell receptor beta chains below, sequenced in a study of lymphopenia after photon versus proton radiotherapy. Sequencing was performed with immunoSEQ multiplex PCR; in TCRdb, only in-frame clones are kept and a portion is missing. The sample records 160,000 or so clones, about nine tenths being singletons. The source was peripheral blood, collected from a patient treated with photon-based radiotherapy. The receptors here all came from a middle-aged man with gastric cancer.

CDR3 DNA sequence: TGTGCCAGCAGGCATGTGACAGGCGACGGGGGCTACACCTTC. It encodes CASRHVTGDGGYTF. The V and J genes are TRBV2 and TRBJ1-2; D may be TRBD1 (6 bases). Germline assignment: CDR1 SNHLY and CDR2 FYNNEI. The length of the CDR3 is 14 residues. The V end lost 6 bases, the J end lost 8 bases, and 19 bases lay between the germline ends.

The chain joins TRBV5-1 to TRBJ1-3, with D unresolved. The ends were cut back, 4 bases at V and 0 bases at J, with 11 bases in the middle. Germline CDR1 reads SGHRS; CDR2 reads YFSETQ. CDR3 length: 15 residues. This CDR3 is CASSVASGSGNTIYF. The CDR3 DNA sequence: TGCGCCAGCAGCGTAGCCTCGGGCTCTGGAAACACCATATATTTT.

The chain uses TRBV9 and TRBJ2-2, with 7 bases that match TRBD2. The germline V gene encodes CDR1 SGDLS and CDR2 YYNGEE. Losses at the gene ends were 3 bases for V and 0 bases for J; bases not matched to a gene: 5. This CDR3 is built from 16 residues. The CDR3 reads CASSGPSGSNTGELFF. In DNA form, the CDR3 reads TGTGCCAGCAGCGGACCTAGCGGTTCGAACACCGGGGAGCTGTTTTTT. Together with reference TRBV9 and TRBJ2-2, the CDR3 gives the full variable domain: DSGVTQTPKHLITATGQRVTLRCSPRSGDLSVYWYQQSLDQGLQFLIQYYNGEERAKGNILERFSAQQFPDLHSELNLSSLELGDSALYFCASSGPSGSNTGELFFGEGSRLTVL.

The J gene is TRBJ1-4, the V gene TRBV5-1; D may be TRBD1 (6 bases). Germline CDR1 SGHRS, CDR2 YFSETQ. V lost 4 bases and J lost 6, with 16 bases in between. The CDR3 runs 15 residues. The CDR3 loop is CASSHVQGSYEKLFF. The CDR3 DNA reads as TGCGCCAGCAGCCACGTACAGGGATCCTATGAAAAACTGTTTTTT.

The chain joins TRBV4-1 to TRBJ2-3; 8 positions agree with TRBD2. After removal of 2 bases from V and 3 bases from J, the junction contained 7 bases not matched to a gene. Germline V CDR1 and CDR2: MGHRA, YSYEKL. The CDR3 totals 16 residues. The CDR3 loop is CASSQTGTSGTDTQYF. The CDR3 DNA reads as TGCGCCAGCAGCCAAACTGGGACTAGTGGTACAGATACGCAGTATTTT.

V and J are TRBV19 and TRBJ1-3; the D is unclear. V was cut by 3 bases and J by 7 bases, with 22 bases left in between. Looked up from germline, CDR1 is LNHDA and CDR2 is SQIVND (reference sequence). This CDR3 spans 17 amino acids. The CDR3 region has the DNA TGTGCCAGTAGTATTAACGCGGCAGGCCTCGAGAGGAACACCATATATTTT. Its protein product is CASSINAAGLERNTIYF.

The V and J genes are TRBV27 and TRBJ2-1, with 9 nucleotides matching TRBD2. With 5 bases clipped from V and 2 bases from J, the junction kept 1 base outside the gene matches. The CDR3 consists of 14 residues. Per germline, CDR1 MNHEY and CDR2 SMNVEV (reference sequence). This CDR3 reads CASSVAGAYNEQFF. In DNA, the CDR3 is TGTGCCAGCAGTGTAGCGGGAGCCTACAATGAGCAGTTCTTC.

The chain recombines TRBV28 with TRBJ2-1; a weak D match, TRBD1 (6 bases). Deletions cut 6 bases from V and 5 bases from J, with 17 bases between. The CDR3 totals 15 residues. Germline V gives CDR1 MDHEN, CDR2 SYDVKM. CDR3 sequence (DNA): TGTGCCAGCAGACAGGGTGGACTCCGTGACAATGAGCAGTTCTTC. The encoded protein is CASRQGGLRDNEQFF.

The CDR3 loop is CASSDPDRGIDTQYF. In DNA form, the CDR3 reads TGTGCCAGCAGTGACCCCGACAGGGGGATAGATACGCAGTATTTT. The chain couples TRBV6-4 to TRBJ2-3; 9 bases match TRBD1. The CDR3 loop spans 15 amino acids. Looked up from germline, CDR1 is MRHNA and CDR2 is SNTAGT. V lost 2 bases and J lost 5; bases outside the gene matches: 5.

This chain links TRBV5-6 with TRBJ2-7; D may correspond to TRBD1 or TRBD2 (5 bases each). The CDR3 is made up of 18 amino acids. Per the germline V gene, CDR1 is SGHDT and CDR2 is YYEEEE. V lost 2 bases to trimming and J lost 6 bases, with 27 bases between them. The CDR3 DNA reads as TGTGCCAGCAGCTTTTCGGACTTCACCCTTCCCTTTGGGGGCGAGCAGTACTTC. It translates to CASSFSDFTLPFGGEQYF.

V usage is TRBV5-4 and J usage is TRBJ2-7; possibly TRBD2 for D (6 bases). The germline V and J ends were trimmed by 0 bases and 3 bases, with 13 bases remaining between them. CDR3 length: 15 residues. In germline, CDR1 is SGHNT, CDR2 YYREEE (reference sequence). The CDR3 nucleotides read TGTGCCAGCAGCTTGGGCGGGACCCACCGCTACGAGCAGTACTTC. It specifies CASSLGGTHRYEQYF.

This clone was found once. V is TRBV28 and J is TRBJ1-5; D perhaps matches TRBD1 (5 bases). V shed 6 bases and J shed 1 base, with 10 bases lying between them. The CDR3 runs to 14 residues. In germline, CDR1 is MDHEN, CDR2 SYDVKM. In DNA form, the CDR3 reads TGTGCCAGCAGGGGGGAACGGAGCAATCAGCCCCAGCATTTT. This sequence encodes CASRGERSNQPQHF.

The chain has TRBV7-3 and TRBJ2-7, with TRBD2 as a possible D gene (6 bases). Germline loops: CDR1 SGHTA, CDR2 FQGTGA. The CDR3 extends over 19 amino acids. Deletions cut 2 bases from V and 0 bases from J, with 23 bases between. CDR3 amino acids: CASSLEFFRDSHLSYEQYF. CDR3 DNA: TGTGCCAGCAGCTTAGAGTTCTTCCGGGACTCCCACCTCTCCTACGAGCAGTACTTC. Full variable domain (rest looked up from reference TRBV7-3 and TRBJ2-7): GAGVSQTPSNKVTEKGKYVELRCDPISGHTALYWYRQSLGQGPEFLIYFQGTGAADDSGLPNDRFFAVRPEGSVSTLKIQRTERGDSAVYLCASSLEFFRDSHLSYEQYFGPGTRLTVT.

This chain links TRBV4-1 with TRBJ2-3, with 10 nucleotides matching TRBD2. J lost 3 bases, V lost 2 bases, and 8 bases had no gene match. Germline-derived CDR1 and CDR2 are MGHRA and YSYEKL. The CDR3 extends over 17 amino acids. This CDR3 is CASSQTLAGAGTDTQYF. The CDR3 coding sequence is TGCGCCAGCAGCCAAACCCTAGCGGGAGCGGGTACAGATACGCAGTATTTT.

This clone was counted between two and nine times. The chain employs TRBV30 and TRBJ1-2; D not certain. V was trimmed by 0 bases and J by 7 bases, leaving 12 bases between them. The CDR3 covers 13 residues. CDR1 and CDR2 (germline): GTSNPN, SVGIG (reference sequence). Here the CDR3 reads CAWSVEVRSGYTF. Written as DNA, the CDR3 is TGTGCCTGGAGTGTAGAGGTACGCTCTGGCTACACCTTC.

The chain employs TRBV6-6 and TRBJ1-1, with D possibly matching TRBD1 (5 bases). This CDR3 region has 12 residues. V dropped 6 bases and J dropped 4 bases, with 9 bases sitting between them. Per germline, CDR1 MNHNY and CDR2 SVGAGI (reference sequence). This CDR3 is CASSRASTEAFF. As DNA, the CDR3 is TGTGCCAGCAGCAGGGCGAGCACTGAAGCTTTCTTT.

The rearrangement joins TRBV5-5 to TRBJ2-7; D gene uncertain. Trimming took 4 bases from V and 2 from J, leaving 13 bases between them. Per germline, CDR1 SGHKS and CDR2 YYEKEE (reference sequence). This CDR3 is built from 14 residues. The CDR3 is CASSPVSGTYEQYF. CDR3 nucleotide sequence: TGTGCCAGCAGCCCCGTGTCCGGAACCTACGAGCAGTACTTC.

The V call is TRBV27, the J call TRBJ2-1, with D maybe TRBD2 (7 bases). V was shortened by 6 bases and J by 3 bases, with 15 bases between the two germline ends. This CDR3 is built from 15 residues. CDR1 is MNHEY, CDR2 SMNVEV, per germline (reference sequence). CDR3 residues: CASSPGGPNYNEQFF. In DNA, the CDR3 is TGTGCCAGCAGCCCCGGGGGGCCAAACTACAATGAGCAGTTCTTC.

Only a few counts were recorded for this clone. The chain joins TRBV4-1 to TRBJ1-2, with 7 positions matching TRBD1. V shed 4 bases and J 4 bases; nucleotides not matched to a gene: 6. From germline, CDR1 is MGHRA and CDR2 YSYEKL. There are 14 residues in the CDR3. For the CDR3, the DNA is TGCGCCAGCAGCCCGACAGGGACCGGCTATGGCTACACCTTC. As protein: CASSPTGTGYGYTF.

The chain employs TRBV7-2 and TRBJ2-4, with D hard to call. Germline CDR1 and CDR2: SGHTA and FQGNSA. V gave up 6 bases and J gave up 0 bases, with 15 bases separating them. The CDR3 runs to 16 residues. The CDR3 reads CASRDTWGLAKNIQYF. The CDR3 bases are TGTGCCAGCAGGGATACGTGGGGTTTAGCCAAAAACATTCAGTACTTC.

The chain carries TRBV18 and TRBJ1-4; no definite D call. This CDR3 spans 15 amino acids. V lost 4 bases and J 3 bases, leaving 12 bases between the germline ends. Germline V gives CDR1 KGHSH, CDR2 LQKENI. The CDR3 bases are TGTGCCAGCTCACGTCCTATCATGGCTAATGAAAAACTGTTTTTT. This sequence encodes CASSRPIMANEKLFF.

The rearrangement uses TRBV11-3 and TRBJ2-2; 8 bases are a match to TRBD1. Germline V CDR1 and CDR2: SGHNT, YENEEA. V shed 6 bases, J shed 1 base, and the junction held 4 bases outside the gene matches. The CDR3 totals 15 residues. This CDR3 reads CASSKGTGNTGELFF. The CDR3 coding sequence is TGTGCCAGCAGTAAAGGGACAGGGAACACCGGGGAGCTGTTTTTT. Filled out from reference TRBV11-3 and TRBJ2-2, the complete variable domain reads EAGVVQSPRYKIIEKKQPVAFWCNPISGHNTLYWYLQNLGQGPELLIRYENEEAVDDSQLPKDRFSAERLKGVDSTLKIQPAELGDSAVYLCASSKGTGNTGELFFGEGSRLTVL.

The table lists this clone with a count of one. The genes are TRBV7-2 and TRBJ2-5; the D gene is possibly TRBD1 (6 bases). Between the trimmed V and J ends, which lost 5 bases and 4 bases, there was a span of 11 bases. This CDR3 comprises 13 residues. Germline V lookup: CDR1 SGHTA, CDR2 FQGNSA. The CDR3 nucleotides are TGTGCCAGCAGCCCCCAGGGGCGAGAGACCCAGTACTTC. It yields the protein CASSPQGRETQYF.

This CDR3 reads CASSVGPQGEQYF. The CDR3, as DNA: TGTGCCAGCAGCGTGGGCCCTCAGGGCGAGCAGTACTTC. The genes are TRBV7-6 and TRBJ2-7, with D possibly being TRBD1 (5 bases). V lost 5 bases, J lost 6 bases, and 14 bases lay in between. The CDR3 covers 13 residues. The germline gives CDR1 SGHVS, CDR2 FNYEAQ.